These T cell receptor beta chains were read from a single sample in a study of control samples from healthy donors and cancer patients. Profiling relied on immunoSEQ multiplex PCR, and the TCRdb table lists in-frame clones only, not all of them. Found here are 150,000 to 200,000 clones, roughly 92% of them singletons; the top ten hold 1.2% to 1.5%. Sequencing was carried out using blood. The receptors were gathered from a woman between 18 and 29 years old in good health. Both conserved end residues are part of each CDR3. Fields, in order: D gene, clone size, CDR3 length, V gene, J gene, CDR3 protein, CDR3 DNA. The D gene is left open where the match is weak. Some rows have no size entry. The others give once, few or many, or a class for an expanded clone.

NA,NA,13,TRBV2,TRBJ1-1,CASSGDSLGEAFF,TGTGCCAGCAGTGGAGACAGCCTAGGGGAAGCTTTCTTT
NA,NA,16,TRBV10-2,TRBJ2-2,CASSESRRGRAGELFF,TGCGCCAGCAGTGAGTCCCGGCGGGGAAGGGCCGGGGAGCTGTTTTTT
NA,NA,14,TRBV19,TRBJ1-6,CASSIGGTSSPLHF,TGTGCCAGTAGTATCGGGGGAACGAGCTCACCCCTCCACTTT
NA,NA,13,TRBV7-9,TRBJ2-2,CASLRANTGELFF,TGTGCCAGCCTCAGAGCGAACACCGGGGAGCTGTTTTTT
TRBD1,NA,15,TRBV19,TRBJ1-2,CASSTPGTGLYGYTF,TGTGCCAGTAGTACTCCCGGGACAGGTCTCTATGGCTACACCTTC
NA,NA,14,TRBV5-6,TRBJ1-1,CASSLLGGNTEAFF,TGTGCCAGCAGCTTGCTAGGGGGGAACACTGAAGCTTTCTTT
TRBD2,NA,15,TRBV7-2,TRBJ2-1,CASSPAGLAGWEQFF,TGTGCCAGCAGCCCAGCGGGACTAGCGGGCTGGGAGCAGTTCTTC
TRBD1,NA,18,TRBV29-1,TRBJ1-1,CSVVRRPTRDRVPTEAFF,TGCAGCGTTGTTCGGCGGCCCACCCGCGACAGGGTGCCCACTGAAGCTTTCTTT
NA,NA,14,TRBV7-2,TRBJ2-5,CASSLNRPPETQYF,TGTGCCAGCAGCTTAAACAGGCCTCCAGAGACCCAGTACTTC
NA,NA,12,TRBV6-2/TRBV6-3,TRBJ2-7,CASSRGGYEQYF,TGTGCCAGCAGCAGGGGAGGATACGAGCAGTACTTC
NA,NA,15,TRBV7-2,TRBJ2-7,CASSWIGGRGDEQYF,TGTGCCAGCAGCTGGATAGGGGGGAGGGGCGACGAGCAGTACTTC
NA,NA,14,TRBV19,TRBJ2-3,CASSMFHGTDTQYF,TGTGCCAGTAGTATGTTTCACGGAACAGATACGCAGTATTTT
NA,NA,14,TRBV3-1/TRBV3-2,TRBJ2-1,CASSLGGRDNEQFF,TGTGCCAGCAGCCTCGGGGGGCGGGACAATGAGCAGTTCTTC
TRBD1,NA,16,TRBV19,TRBJ1-5,CASRRDRGASNQPQHF,TGTGCCAGTAGAAGGGACAGGGGGGCGAGCAATCAGCCCCAGCATTTT
TRBD1,NA,13,TRBV6-5,TRBJ1-2,CASRRDRDYGYTF,TGTGCCAGCAGAAGGGACAGGGATTATGGCTACACCTTC
NA,NA,13,TRBV5-1,TRBJ2-5,CASSGDPQETQYF,TGCGCCAGCAGCGGGGACCCTCAAGAGACCCAGTACTTC
TRBD1,NA,15,TRBV6-6,TRBJ1-5,CASSSDQGGNQPQHF,TGTGCCAGCAGTTCCGACCAGGGGGGCAATCAGCCCCAGCATTTT
NA,NA,14,TRBV27,TRBJ1-5,CASSDRTRHQPQHF,TGTGCCAGCAGTGACAGGACCCGGCATCAGCCCCAGCATTTT
NA,NA,13,TRBV10-3,TRBJ2-5,CAISEWSEETQYF,TGTGCCATCAGTGAGTGGTCAGAAGAGACCCAGTACTTC
NA,NA,15,TRBV12-2,TRBJ1-2,CASRLAFRTAYGYTF,TGTGCAAGTCGCTTAGCGTTCAGGACCGCTTATGGCTACACCTTC
NA,NA,11,TRBV6-2/TRBV6-3,TRBJ2-5,CASSRGETQYF,TGTGCCAGCAGTCGGGGGGAGACCCAGTACTTC
TRBD2,NA,14,TRBV5-4,TRBJ2-7,CASSGLAGSEEQYF,TGTGCCAGCAGCGGACTAGCGGGATCTGAAGAGCAGTACTTC
NA,NA,15,TRBV3-1/TRBV3-2,TRBJ1-2,CASSQHGDWDYGYTF,TGTGCCAGCAGCCAACACGGAGATTGGGACTATGGCTACACCTTC
NA,once,13,TRBV6-2/TRBV6-3,TRBJ1-2,CASSFRGHYGYTF,TGTGCCAGCAGCTTCAGGGGACACTATGGCTACACCTTC
NA,NA,19,TRBV6-1,TRBJ2-2,CASSAPLWHADINTGELFF,TGTGCCAGCAGTGCCCCTCTCTGGCATGCAGATATAAACACCGGGGAGCTGTTTTTT
NA,NA,14,TRBV5-1,TRBJ1-1,CASSLEQGVTEAFF,TGCGCCAGCAGCTTGGAACAGGGCGTCACTGAAGCTTTCTTT
NA,NA,14,TRBV6-5,TRBJ1-5,CASSYSRGNQPQHF,TGTGCCAGCAGTTACTCGAGGGGAAATCAGCCCCAGCATTTT
NA,NA,17,TRBV19,TRBJ2-7,CASSPLPTGGVKVEQYF,TGTGCCAGTAGTCCTCTCCCGACGGGTGGGGTGAAGGTTGAGCAGTACTTC
TRBD2,once,13,TRBV3-1/TRBV3-2,TRBJ2-7,CASSQGTSPEQYF,TGTGCCAGCAGCCAAGGGACTAGCCCTGAGCAGTACTTC
TRBD1,NA,13,TRBV7-3,TRBJ2-1,CASSPQGVGEQFF,TGTGCCAGCAGTCCGCAGGGGGTGGGTGAGCAGTTCTTC
NA,NA,15,TRBV28,TRBJ1-2,CASSSPHAANYGYTF,TGTGCCAGCAGCTCCCCTCACGCAGCTAACTATGGCTACACCTTC
NA,NA,16,TRBV9,TRBJ2-3,CASSVEAGDPTDTQYF,TGTGCCAGCAGCGTAGAGGCAGGGGATCCGACAGATACGCAGTATTTT
NA,NA,20,TRBV10-3,TRBJ1-5,CAISESGRGRRHYSNQPQHF,TGTGCCATCAGTGAGTCGGGGAGGGGGAGGCGCCATTATAGCAATCAGCCCCAGCATTTT
NA,NA,12,TRBV28,TRBJ1-1,CASSSQRAGAFF,TGTGCCAGCAGTAGCCAAAGGGCTGGAGCTTTCTTT
NA,NA,13,TRBV10-3,TRBJ1-1,CAISQGSATEAFF,TGTGCCATCAGTCAGGGTTCGGCCACTGAAGCTTTCTTT
NA,NA,18,TRBV4-1,TRBJ2-1,CASSQGGLKGGKYNEQFF,TGCGCCAGCAGCCAAGGGGGGCTTAAAGGGGGTAAATACAATGAGCAGTTCTTC
NA,NA,16,TRBV24-1,TRBJ1-2,CATSDLGDTREYGYTF,TGTGCCACCAGTGATTTGGGGGACACCCGAGAGTATGGCTACACCTTC